This T cell receptor (beta chain) comes out of a study of shared clonotypes between healthy human individuals. The CDR3 is made up of 14 amino acids. V was clipped by 7 bases and J by 2 bases; unmatched bases: 7. Germline assignment: CDR1 LGHNT and CDR2 FRNRAP. The repertoire was sequenced with immunoSEQ multiplex PCR; TCRdb's copy has only in-frame clones and lacks some. The sample holds 2 million to 2.5 million clones, 95% seen once. What was sequenced was naive CD4+ T cells sorted from blood. Subset indicated: CD45RA+ positively selected. The receptor comes from a young man in good health. This chain uses TRBV12-5 with TRBJ2-7; 8 positions agree with TRBD1. CDR3 coding DNA: TGTGCTAGTGATTCGGACAGGGCACCCTACGAGCAGTACTTC. This gives the protein CASDSDRAPYEQYF.